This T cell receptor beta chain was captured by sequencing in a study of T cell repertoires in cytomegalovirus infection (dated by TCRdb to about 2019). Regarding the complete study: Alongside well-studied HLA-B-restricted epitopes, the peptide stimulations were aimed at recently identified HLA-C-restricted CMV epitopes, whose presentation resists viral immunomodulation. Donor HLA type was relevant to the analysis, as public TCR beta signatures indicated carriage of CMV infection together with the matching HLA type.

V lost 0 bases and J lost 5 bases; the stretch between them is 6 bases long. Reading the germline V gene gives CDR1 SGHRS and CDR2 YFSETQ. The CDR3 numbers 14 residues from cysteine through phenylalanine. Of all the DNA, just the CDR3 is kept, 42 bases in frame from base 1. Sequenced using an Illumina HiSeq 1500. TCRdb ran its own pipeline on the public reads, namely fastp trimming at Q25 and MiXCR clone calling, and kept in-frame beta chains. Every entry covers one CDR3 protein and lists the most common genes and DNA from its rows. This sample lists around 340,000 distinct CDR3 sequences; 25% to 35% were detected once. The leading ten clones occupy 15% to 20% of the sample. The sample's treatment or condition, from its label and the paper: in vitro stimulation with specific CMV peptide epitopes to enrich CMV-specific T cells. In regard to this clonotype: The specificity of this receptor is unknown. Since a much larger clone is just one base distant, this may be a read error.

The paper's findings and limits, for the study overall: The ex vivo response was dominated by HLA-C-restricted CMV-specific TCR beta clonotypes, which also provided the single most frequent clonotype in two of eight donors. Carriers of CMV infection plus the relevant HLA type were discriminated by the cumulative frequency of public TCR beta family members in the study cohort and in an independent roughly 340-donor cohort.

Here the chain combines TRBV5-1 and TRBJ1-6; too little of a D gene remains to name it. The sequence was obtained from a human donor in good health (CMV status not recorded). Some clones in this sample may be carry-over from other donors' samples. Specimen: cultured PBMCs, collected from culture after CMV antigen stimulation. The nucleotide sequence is TGCGCCAGCAGCTTGGAACAGAATAATTCACCCCTCCACTTT. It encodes CASSLEQNNSPLHF. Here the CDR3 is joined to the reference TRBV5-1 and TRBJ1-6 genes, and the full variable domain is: KAGVTQTPRYLIKTRGQQVTLSCSPISGHRSVSWYQQTPGQGLQFLFEYFSETQRNKGNFPGRFSGRQFSNSRSEMNVSTLELGDSALYLCASSLEQNNSPLHFGNGTRLTVT.